Listed below are T cell receptor beta chains from one sample, sequenced in a study of blood T cell repertoires in COVID-19. Some clones are missing from TCRdb's copy, which holds only in-frame ones; the method was immunoSEQ multiplex PCR. Of around 190,000 clones detected, 84% appear once; the ten largest clones hold over 10%. The specimen was peripheral blood. The receptors stem from a human donor in a cohort sampled during active COVID-19. The CDR3 runs from the conserved cysteine through the conserved F or W. D genes are given only for firm matches. Size is stated for part of the rows, as once, few or many counts, or as a class when the clone is expanded.

CDR3 length	clone size	V gene	D gene	J gene	CDR3 protein	CDR3 DNA
16	.	TRBV2	TRBD2	TRBJ2-7	CASRPSGGRAYYEQYF	TGTGCCAGCAGACCCTCGGGCGGGAGGGCATATTACGAGCAGTACTTC
14	.	TRBV28	.	TRBJ1-5	CASSLVGNNQPQHF	TGTGCCAGCAGTTTGGTCGGGAATAATCAGCCCCAGCATTTT
15	.	TRBV5-6	TRBD1	TRBJ1-5	CASSLGQGRNQPQHF	TGTGCCAGCAGCTTGGGACAGGGCCGCAATCAGCCCCAGCATTTT
18	.	TRBV5-1	TRBD1	TRBJ2-6	CASSFTQGALSGANVLTF	TGCGCCAGCAGCTTTACTCAGGGGGCTCTATCTGGGGCCAACGTCCTGACTTTC
14	.	TRBV5-1	.	TRBJ1-1	CASSYVGGNTEAFF	TGCGCCAGCAGCTACGTGGGGGGGAACACTGAAGCTTTCTTT
16	few	TRBV5-8	.	TRBJ1-3	CASNHRLSRSGNTIYF	TGTGCCAGCAACCATCGGTTATCCAGGTCTGGAAACACCATATATTTT
13	.	TRBV3-1/TRBV3-2	TRBD1	TRBJ1-4	CASRGDRIEKLFF	TGTGCCAGCAGGGGGGACAGGATAGAAAAACTGTTTTTT
14	.	TRBV7-9	TRBD1	TRBJ2-3	CASSRDSHTDTQYF	TGTGCCAGCAGTCGGGACAGCCACACAGATACGCAGTATTTT
14	.	TRBV6-5	.	TRBJ1-2	CASSQGPGNYGYTF	TGTGCCAGCAGTCAGGGGCCAGGGAACTATGGCTACACCTTC
14	once	TRBV4-2	.	TRBJ1-2	CASSQETAAYGYTF	TGTGCCAGCAGCCAAGAGACAGCCGCCTATGGCTACACCTTC
16	.	TRBV27	.	TRBJ2-1	CASSLSLAPRVGEQFF	TGTGCCAGCAGTTTATCTCTAGCTCCCAGAGTAGGTGAGCAGTTCTTC
15	.	TRBV27	TRBD1	TRBJ1-4	CASRSIGTGWEKLFF	TGTGCCAGCAGGTCTATCGGGACAGGGTGGGAAAAACTGTTTTTT
16	.	TRBV28	.	TRBJ2-3	CASSLARVPSTDTQYF	TGTGCCAGCAGCCTAGCGCGGGTACCGAGCACAGATACGCAGTATTTT
16	.	TRBV5-1	TRBD1	TRBJ2-3	CASSYRPGQGTDTQYF	TGCGCCAGCAGCTATCGCCCGGGACAGGGCACAGATACGCAGTATTTT
16	.	TRBV13	TRBD2	TRBJ2-1	CASSPASGPPYNEQFF	TGTGCCAGCAGCCCAGCTAGCGGCCCTCCCTACAATGAGCAGTTCTTC
16	.	TRBV18	TRBD2	TRBJ2-1	CASSPPLTSGDREQFF	TGTGCCAGCTCACCACCTCTAACTAGCGGGGATCGGGAGCAGTTCTTC
15	.	TRBV19	TRBD2	TRBJ2-1	CASSIWGGSYNEQFF	TGTGCCAGTAGTATATGGGGGGGGTCCTACAATGAGCAGTTCTTC
15	.	TRBV28	TRBD2	TRBJ2-3	CASNSAGGRTDTQYF	TGTGCCAGCAACTCCGCGGGAGGTCGCACAGATACGCAGTATTTT
15	.	TRBV24-1	TRBD2	TRBJ2-1	CATSDRPSGSNEQFF	TGTGCCACCAGTGATCGACCTAGCGGGAGCAATGAGCAGTTCTTC
13	.	TRBV2	.	TRBJ2-7	CASSETMEGEQYF	TGTGCCAGCAGTGAGACTATGGAGGGCGAGCAGTACTTC
15	.	TRBV5-1	TRBD1	TRBJ2-1	CASSLGDSSYNEQFF	TGCGCCAGCAGCTTGGGGGACAGCTCCTACAATGAGCAGTTCTTC
14	.	TRBV4-2	TRBD2	TRBJ2-1	CASSRTSGYNEQFF	TGTGCCAGCAGTCGGACTAGCGGGTACAATGAGCAGTTCTTC
13	.	TRBV5-4	.	TRBJ2-7	CASSPGGKYEQYF	TGTGCCAGCAGCCCAGGGGGGAAATACGAGCAGTACTTC
15	.	TRBV25-1	TRBD1	TRBJ1-5	CASSPAGGINQPQHF	TGTGCCAGCAGCCCCGCAGGGGGCATCAATCAGCCCCAGCATTTT
17	.	TRBV21-1	.	TRBJ2-5	CASSNLTGLAGEETQYF	TGTGCCAGCAGTAACCTTACGGGACTAGCGGGAGAAGAGACCCAGTACTTC
16	.	TRBV30	TRBD1	TRBJ2-7	CAWKKPGTGSAYEQYF	TGTGCCTGGAAGAAACCCGGGACAGGATCAGCCTACGAGCAGTACTTC
16	few	TRBV3-1/TRBV3-2	.	TRBJ1-2	CASSHRQRPLNYGYTF	TGTGCCAGCAGCCACCGACAGCGCCCCCTTAACTATGGCTACACCTTC
14	.	TRBV30	.	TRBJ2-7	CAWSSWAATYEQYF	TGTGCCTGGAGTTCTTGGGCAGCCACCTACGAGCAGTACTTC
12	.	TRBV28	.	TRBJ2-7	CASVGIGGEQYF	TGTGCCAGCGTGGGGATCGGGGGCGAGCAGTACTTC
15	few	TRBV5-1	.	TRBJ1-4	CASSWGGAREEKLFF	TGCGCCAGCAGCTGGGGTGGGGCTAGGGAAGAAAAACTGTTTTTT
15	.	TRBV11-1	TRBD1	TRBJ2-1	CASSSRDRIYNEQFF	TGTGCCAGCAGCTCCCGGGACAGGATCTACAATGAGCAGTTCTTC
15	.	TRBV19	.	TRBJ1-5	CASSLETAGNQPQHF	TGTGCCAGTAGCCTTGAAACAGCGGGCAATCAGCCCCAGCATTTT
14	once	TRBV27	TRBD1	TRBJ1-4	CASSSYRGTEKLFF	TGTGCCAGCAGTTCTTACAGGGGGACTGAAAAACTGTTTTTT
15	.	TRBV27	TRBD2	TRBJ2-7	CASSLSRLAGSEQYF	TGTGCCAGCAGTTTATCGCGACTAGCGGGTAGCGAGCAGTACTTC
14	.	TRBV28	TRBD2	TRBJ2-2	CASSPGGFAGELFF	TGTGCCAGCAGTCCGGGGGGTTTCGCCGGGGAGCTGTTTTTT
14	.	TRBV30	TRBD1	TRBJ1-3	CAGTGPQLGNTIYF	TGTGCCGGGACAGGGCCTCAACTGGGAAACACCATATATTTT
16	.	TRBV5-4	TRBD2	TRBJ2-5	CASRPTSGRREETQYF	TGTGCCAGCAGACCCACTAGCGGGAGGCGTGAGGAGACCCAGTACTTC
17	.	TRBV12-5	TRBD2	TRBJ2-1	CASGLGIGASGSYEQFF	TGTGCTAGTGGTTTGGGTATTGGCGCTAGCGGGAGTTATGAGCAGTTCTTC
15	.	TRBV7-9	.	TRBJ2-3	CASSPSGLETDTQYF	TGTGCCAGCAGCCCCTCCGGACTCGAAACAGATACGCAGTATTTT